These T cell receptor beta chains were read from a single sample in a study of T cells in Graves' hyperthyroidism and ophthalmopathy. In TCRdb, the multiplex PCR reads were re-called with MiXCR into one record per CDR3 protein. The sample yields 45,000 to 55,000 distinct CDR3 sequences, 45% to 65% seen once. The material sequenced was peripheral blood or thyroid tissue (not recorded which). Every receptor here comes from a young man with Graves' hyperthyroidism. Each CDR3 is given without its conserved first and last residue. Fields, in order: CDR3 length, D gene, J gene, V gene, CDR3 protein. The D gene is left open where the match is weak.

13 - TRBJ1-3 TRBV4-3 ASSQVRESGNTIY
13 TRBD1 TRBJ2-7 TRBV9 ASSAAGTGLAEQY
11 - TRBJ2-7 TRBV29-1 SVARTVGNEQY
11 - TRBJ1-1 TRBV19 ASLGGANAEAF
13 TRBD1 TRBJ1-2 TRBV7-9 ASSLGSQGARGYT
11 - TRBJ2-5 TRBV15 ATSRDNGETQY
11 TRBD1 TRBJ2-7 TRBV5-1 ASSNDRGYEQY
14 - TRBJ2-7 TRBV12-3/TRBV12-4 ASSQTSDRNHYEQY
12 TRBD2 TRBJ2-3 TRBV20-1 SARGSGRSDTQY
14 - TRBJ2-3 TRBV28 ASSLVRGYNTDTQY
13 TRBD2 TRBJ2-3 TRBV4-3 ASSQDSGRTDTQY
15 - TRBJ1-5 TRBV19 ASSSAPGSYSNQPQH
10 - TRBJ2-2 TRBV19 ASSWYTGELF
9 - TRBJ2-7 TRBV5-1 ASTDSYEQY
10 - TRBJ2-3 TRBV20-1 SARPQGDTQY
11 TRBD1 TRBJ1-1 TRBV7-3 ASSFGQGAEAF
18 TRBD2 TRBJ2-3 TRBV9 ASSAPGWERGGPFPDTQY
13 TRBD1 TRBJ2-7 TRBV5-1 ASSLIPDRVYEQY
11 - TRBJ1-2 TRBV15 ATSRQDGYGYT
14 - TRBJ2-5 TRBV15 ATSTSGRVLPGTQY
13 TRBD1 TRBJ1-4 TRBV19 ASSTAGGVNEKLF
13 - TRBJ1-6 TRBV7-2 ASSLRARSSSPLH
11 - TRBJ1-1 TRBV10-3 AISDSLAIEAF
11 TRBD1 TRBJ2-7 TRBV10-3 AASGEQGFEQY
13 - TRBJ1-2 TRBV2 ASSDPSPANYGYT
15 TRBD1 TRBJ2-5 TRBV7-8 ASSRRGPGIGRETQY
13 - TRBJ1-1 TRBV12-5 ASGLWDWVTSEAF
11 - TRBJ2-7 TRBV9 ASSATLSSEQY
12 - TRBJ1-2 TRBV5-1 ASSLVDSYYGYT
9 - TRBJ1-2 TRBV2 ASSYLYGYT
14 TRBD1 TRBJ2-6 TRBV7-2 ASSLGTGSGANVLT
13 - TRBJ1-5 TRBV9 ASSLAGKGNQPQH
12 - TRBJ2-7 TRBV2 ASSRDTTSYEQY
13 - TRBJ2-7 TRBV7-2 ASRHPAGGFYEQY
8 - TRBJ1-1 TRBV29-1 SVRNTEAF
11 - TRBJ1-5 TRBV7-2 ASSLVRDQPQH
13 TRBD2 TRBJ2-5 TRBV9 ASSVGNGRAETQY
15 - TRBJ1-1 TRBV4-3 ASSQDNGWWGITEAF
12 - TRBJ1-5 TRBV15 ATSITGPHQPQH
11 - TRBJ1-5 TRBV7-2 ASRLNSNQPQH
13 - TRBJ1-6 TRBV11-2 ASSSSPGQTSPLH
13 TRBD1 TRBJ2-5 TRBV11-2 ASSTDRGRGETQY
12 - TRBJ2-5 TRBV20-1 SARDLVGRETQY